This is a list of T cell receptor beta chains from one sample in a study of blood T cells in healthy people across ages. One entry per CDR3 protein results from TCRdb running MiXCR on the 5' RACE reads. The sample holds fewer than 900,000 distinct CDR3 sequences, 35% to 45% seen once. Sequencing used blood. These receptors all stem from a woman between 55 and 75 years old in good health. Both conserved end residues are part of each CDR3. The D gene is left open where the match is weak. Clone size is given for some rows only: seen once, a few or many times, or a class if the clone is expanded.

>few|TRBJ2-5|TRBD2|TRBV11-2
CASSLGGGREETQYF
TGTGCCAGCAGCTTAGGTGGGGGGAGGGAGGAGACCCAGTACTTC
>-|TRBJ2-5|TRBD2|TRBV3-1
CASSTGTSGRTETQYF
TGTGCCAGCAGCACGGGGACTAGCGGGAGAACCGAGACCCAGTACTTC
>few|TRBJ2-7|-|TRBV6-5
CASSYGPHIEQYF
TGTGCCAGCAGTTACGGCCCCCATATCGAGCAGTACTTC
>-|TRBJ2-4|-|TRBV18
CASSPPGNRAKNIQYF
TGTGCCAGCTCACCACCGGGAAACAGGGCCAAAAACATTCAGTACTTC
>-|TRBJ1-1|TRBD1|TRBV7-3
CASRSTGGATEAFF
TGTGCCAGCAGATCCACAGGGGGCGCGACTGAAGCTTTCTTT
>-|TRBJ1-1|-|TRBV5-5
CASSNEGPPFF
TGTGCCAGCAGCAACGAGGGCCCTCCTTTCTTT
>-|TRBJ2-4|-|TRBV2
CASRFKAGLENIQYF
TGTGCCAGCAGGTTCAAGGCGGGCTTGGAAAACATTCAGTACTTC
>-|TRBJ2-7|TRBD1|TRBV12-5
CASGLPNRDRGYNEQYF
TGTGCTAGTGGTTTGCCCAACCGGGACAGGGGCTACAATGAGCAGTACTTC
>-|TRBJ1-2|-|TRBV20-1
CSARDSGGLRGYTF
TGCAGTGCTAGAGATAGTGGAGGGCTTAGAGGCTACACCTTC
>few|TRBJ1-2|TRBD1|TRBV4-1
CASSQEGTGFGYTF
TGCGCCAGCAGCCAAGAGGGGACAGGGTTTGGCTACACCTTC
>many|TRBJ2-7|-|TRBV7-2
CASSLVGEQYF
TGTGCCAGCAGCTTAGTGGGTGAGCAGTACTTC
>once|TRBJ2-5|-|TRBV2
CASSLDNINEQYF
TGTGCCAGCAGTCTAGACAATATCAATGAGCAGTACTTC
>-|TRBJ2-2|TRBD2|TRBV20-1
CSARLGRAGTGELFF
TGCAGTGCTAGGCTAGGGAGGGCCGGCACCGGGGAGCTGTTTTTT
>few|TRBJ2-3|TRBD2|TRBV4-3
CASSQDLARSGNTQYF
TGCGCCAGCAGCCAAGACCTGGCTAGAAGCGGGAATACGCAGTATTTT
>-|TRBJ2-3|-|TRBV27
CASSLTADSTDTQYF
TGTGCCAGCAGTTTAACGGCTGATAGCACAGATACGCAGTATTTT
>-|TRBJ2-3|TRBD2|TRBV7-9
CASRMRAGDSDTQYF
TGTGCCAGCAGGATGAGGGCGGGAGATTCAGATACGCAGTATTTT
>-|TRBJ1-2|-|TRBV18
CAGSKRQQGSGYTF
TGTGCCGGCTCAAAAAGACAACAGGGTTCTGGCTACACCTTC
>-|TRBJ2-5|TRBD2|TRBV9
CASSPPGTKPWEETQYF
TGTGCCAGCAGCCCCCCCGGGACTAAACCTTGGGAAGAGACCCAGTACTTC
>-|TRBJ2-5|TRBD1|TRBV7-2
CASSLAGTAHNEQYF
TGTGCCAGCAGCTTAGCGGGGACAGCTCACAATGAGCAGTACTTC
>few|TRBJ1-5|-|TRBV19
CASSIEGLNQPQHF
TGTGCCAGTAGTATCGAAGGGTTGAATCAGCCCCAGCATTTT
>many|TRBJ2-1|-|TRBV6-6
CASSTLGLDYNEQFF
TGTGCCAGCAGTACCTTAGGACTGGATTACAATGAGCAGTTCTTC
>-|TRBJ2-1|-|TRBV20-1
CSARGGRGNEQFF
TGCAGTGCGAGAGGGGGAAGGGGAAATGAGCAGTTCTTC
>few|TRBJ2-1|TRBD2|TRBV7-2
CASIRSGNSYNEQFF
TGTGCCAGCATCCGAAGCGGGAACTCCTACAATGAGCAGTTCTTC
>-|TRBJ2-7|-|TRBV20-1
CSAPRVPSYEQYF
TGCAGTGCTCCTAGGGTGCCTTCCTACGAGCAGTACTTC
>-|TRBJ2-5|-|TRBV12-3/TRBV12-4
CASSSPGALLQETQYF
TGTGCCAGCAGTTCCCCTGGAGCACTTCTTCAAGAGACCCAGTACTTC
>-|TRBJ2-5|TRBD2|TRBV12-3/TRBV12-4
CASSPRAGDGVLETQYF
TGTGCCAGCAGTCCCCGAGCGGGAGACGGGGTACTAGAGACCCAGTACTTC
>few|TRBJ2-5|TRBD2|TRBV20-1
CSASLLAGGPRETQYF
TGCAGTGCTAGCCTCCTAGCGGGGGGGCCTCGGGAGACCCAGTACTTC
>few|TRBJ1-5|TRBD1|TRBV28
CASRTTRQGGNQPQHF
TGTGCCAGCAGAACCACGAGACAGGGTGGCAATCAGCCCCAGCATTTT
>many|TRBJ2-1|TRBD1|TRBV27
CASKRVQGYGNEQFF
TGTGCCAGCAAAAGGGTACAGGGGTATGGGAATGAGCAGTTCTTC
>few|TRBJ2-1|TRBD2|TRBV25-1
CASNLAGVHNEQFF
TGTGCCAGCAACCTAGCGGGGGTGCACAATGAGCAGTTCTTC
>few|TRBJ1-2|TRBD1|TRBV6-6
CAGGGNYGYTF
TGTGCCGGAGGGGGCAACTATGGCTACACCTTC
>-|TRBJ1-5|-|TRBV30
CAWRQRAGSGSNQPQHF
TGTGCCTGGAGACAAAGGGCAGGCAGTGGGAGCAATCAGCCCCAGCATTTT
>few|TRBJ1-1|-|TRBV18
CASSLGQSNTEAFF
TGTGCCAGCTCACTAGGACAGTCCAACACTGAAGCTTTCTTT
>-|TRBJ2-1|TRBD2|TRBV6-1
CANSPRPLTSGRAGEQFF
TGTGCCAACAGTCCCCGGCCGCTGACTAGCGGGAGGGCCGGGGAGCAGTTCTTC
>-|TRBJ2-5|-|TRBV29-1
CSAGGLGETQYF
TGCAGCGCCGGAGGGCTTGGGGAGACCCAGTACTTC
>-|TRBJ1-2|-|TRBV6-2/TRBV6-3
CASRWGRGNYGYTF
TGTGCCAGCAGATGGGGACGGGGTAACTATGGCTACACCTTC
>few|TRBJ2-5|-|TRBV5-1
CASRPTPTETQYF
TGCGCCAGCAGACCAACTCCGACAGAGACCCAGTACTTC
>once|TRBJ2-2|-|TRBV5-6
CASSIGPPGKTGELFF
TGTGCCAGCAGCATCGGACCGCCAGGAAAGACCGGGGAGCTGTTTTTT
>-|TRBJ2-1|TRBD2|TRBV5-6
CASSPYSGGAYNEQFF
TGTGCCAGCAGCCCCTACAGCGGGGGGGCCTACAATGAGCAGTTCTTC
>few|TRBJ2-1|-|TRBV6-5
CASRDVAGWQFF
TGTGCCAGCAGGGACGTTGCGGGGTGGCAGTTCTTC
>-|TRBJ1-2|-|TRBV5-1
CASSLAALGGGYTF
TGCGCCAGCAGCCTGGCGGCCCTGGGGGGTGGCTACACCTTC
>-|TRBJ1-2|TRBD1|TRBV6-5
CASSTRGGTAGYTF
TGTGCCAGCAGTACCCGAGGGGGCACGGCTGGCTACACCTTC
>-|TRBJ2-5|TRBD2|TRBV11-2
CASSSSGGQLETQYF
TGTGCCAGCAGCTCCTCGGGGGGGCAGTTAGAGACCCAGTACTTC
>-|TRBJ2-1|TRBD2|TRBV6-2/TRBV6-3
CASSTLFRGRVGNEQFF
TGTGCCAGCAGTACCCTATTTCGCGGGAGGGTTGGAAATGAGCAGTTCTTC
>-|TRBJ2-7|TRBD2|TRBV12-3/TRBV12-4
CASTFDGGTAEQYF
TGTGCCAGCACCTTCGACGGGGGGACTGCCGAGCAGTACTTC
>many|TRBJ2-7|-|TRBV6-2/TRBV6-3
CASSSGSPSEQYF
TGTGCCAGCAGTTCCGGGTCCCCCAGCGAGCAGTACTTC
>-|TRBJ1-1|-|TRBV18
CASSGGPGTEAFF
TGTGCCAGCTCGGGGGGACCGGGTACTGAAGCTTTCTTT
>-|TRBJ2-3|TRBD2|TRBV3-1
CASTREDRTNTQYF
TGTGCCAGCACGCGGGAGGATCGCACAAATACGCAGTATTTT
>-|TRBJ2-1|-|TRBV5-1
CASRDSPSENEQFF
TGCGCCAGCAGGGATAGCCCCTCCGAAAATGAGCAGTTCTTC
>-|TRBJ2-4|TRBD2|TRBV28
CASSFASGGGKNIQYF
TGTGCCAGCAGTTTCGCTTCGGGAGGGGGCAAAAACATTCAGTACTTC
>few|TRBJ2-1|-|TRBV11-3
CASSVTSGEQFF
TGTGCCAGCAGCGTGACTAGTGGAGAGCAGTTCTTC
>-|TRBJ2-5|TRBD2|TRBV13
CASSRTSGKRSQETQYF
TGTGCCAGCAGCAGGACTAGCGGTAAACGTAGCCAAGAGACCCAGTACTTC
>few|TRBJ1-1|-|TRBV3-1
CASSQEGITEAFF
TGTGCCAGCAGCCAAGAGGGGATCACTGAAGCTTTCTTT
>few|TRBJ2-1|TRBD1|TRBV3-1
CASNLHGTGRNEQFF
TGTGCCAGCAACCTACACGGGACAGGAAGGAATGAGCAGTTCTTC